The next 26 T cell receptor beta chains were all read from a single sample in a study of cytomegalovirus exposure and HLA in healthy donors (dated by TCRdb to about 2017). The library was obtained by the immunoSEQ multiplex PCR assay. A mixture of 60 forward primers for TCR Vbeta segments and 13 reverse primers for TCR Jbeta segments was used in the multiplex PCR. This immuneACCESS table, as held by TCRdb, lists in-frame sequences with V and J called but not all clones. Of the missing ones, under half trace to an unresolved V gene in checked studies; the others have no known cause. The sample has under 200,000 clones on record, 10% to 15% of them singletons. The biggest ten clones account for 7.8% of the sample. The specimen sequenced was PBMCs. These receptors were obtained from a man aged 45-65 years in good health and CMV-seropositive.

This clone was seen a few times. The J gene is TRBJ1-5, the V gene TRBV5-6; D is ambiguous. CDR1 and CDR2 (germline): SGHDT, YYEEEE. This CDR3 has 13 amino acids. Trimming removed 0 bases at V and 7 bases at J, with 8 bases between. The CDR3 nucleotides read TGTGCCAGCAGCTTGGCCGGGAGACAGCCCCAGCATTTT. Translating gives CASSLAGRQPQHF.

The rearrangement links TRBV9 to TRBJ1-6; 10 nucleotides agree with TRBD1. V was clipped by 3 bases and J by 7 bases; unmatched bases: 4. The length of the CDR3 is 15 residues. Germline lookup yields CDR1 SGDLS and CDR2 YYNGEE. The CDR3 nucleotides read TGTGCCAGCAGCGAGACAGGGGGCGGCAATTCACCCCTCCACTTT. It is translated as CASSETGGGNSPLHF.

The rearrangement uses TRBV11-2 and TRBJ2-2; tentative D call: TRBD1 (6 bases). The CDR3 has 17 amino acids. The germline V gene has CDR1 SGHAT and CDR2 FQNNGV. Trimming pared 0 bases from V and 1 base from J, leaving 12 bases between. In nucleotides, the CDR3 is TGTGCCAGCAGCTTAGATATGGTGACAGGGAACACCGGGGAGCTGTTTTTT. It codes for CASSLDMVTGNTGELFF.

This clone turned up a few times. V and J are TRBV7-6 and TRBJ2-3; TRBD2 aligns across 9 bases. Germline CDR1 reads SGHVS; CDR2 reads FNYEAQ. The CDR3 consists of 16 residues. Germline trimming cut 2 bases from V and 2 bases from J; bases unmatched to any gene: 5. The CDR3 loop is CASSLMASGTTDTQYF. The CDR3 DNA reads TGTGCCAGCAGCTTAATGGCTAGCGGGACCACAGATACGCAGTATTTT.

This clone was counted a few times. This chain uses TRBV5-4 with TRBJ2-3; D is ambiguous. This CDR3 spans 15 amino acids. Germline V CDR1 and CDR2: SGHNT, YYREEE (reference sequence). V was clipped by 0 bases and J by 2 bases, with 10 bases between them. The CDR3, as DNA: TGTGCCAGCAGCTTGGACTACTCCTCCACAGATACGCAGTATTTT. This gives the protein CASSLDYSSTDTQYF.

There are a few counts of this clone. This sequence joins TRBV7-2 and TRBJ1-5; weak D call: TRBD1 (5 bases). The CDR3 runs to 13 residues. The V gene's germline CDR1 is SGHTA and CDR2 FQGNSA. Trimming removed 5 bases at V and 5 bases at J, with 10 bases between. The CDR3 DNA is TGTGCCAGCAGCCGCCGGGGGGATCAGCCCCAGCATTTT. Translated, it gives CASSRRGDQPQHF.

The chain combines TRBV5-1 with TRBJ2-7; TRBD1 matches at 7 bases. V trimming: 1 base; J trimming: 3 bases; junction bases outside the gene matches: 1. Germline CDR1 is SGHRS and CDR2 is YFSETQ. The CDR3 length is 13 residues. As DNA, the CDR3 is TGCGCCAGCAGCTTGACAGGGGACTACGAGCAGTACTTC. Translating gives CASSLTGDYEQYF.

The V call is TRBV12-5, the J call TRBJ1-2, with D possibly being TRBD1 (5 bases). The V gene lost 0 bases and the J gene lost 9 bases, with 8 bases spanning the gap. The germline gives CDR1 LGHNT, CDR2 FRNRAP. The CDR3 extends over 12 amino acids. CDR3 bases: TGTGCTAGTGGTTTGGTAAGGGGCCGCTACACCTTC. Translating it yields CASGLVRGRYTF. Filled out from reference TRBV12-5 and TRBJ1-2, the complete variable domain reads DARVTQTPRHKVTEMGQEVTMRCQPILGHNTVFWYRQTMMQGLELLAYFRNRAPLDDSGMPKDRFSAEMPDATLATLKIQPSEPRDSAVYFCASGLVRGRYTFGSGTRLTVV.

This clone was counted only a few times. At one end the junction does not follow the germline gene, possibly because of a read error. This chain uses TRBV5-6 with TRBJ1-5; 9 bases map to TRBD1. CDR1 and CDR2 (germline): SGHDT, YYEEEE. The CDR3 has 15 residues. The CDR3 protein is CASSPGGTGQQLQHF. The CDR3 nucleotides read TGTGCCAGCAGCCCGGGGGGGACAGGGCAACAGCTCCAGCATTTT.

This clone was recorded a few times. The chain joins TRBV19 to TRBJ2-7; 7 bases fit TRBD2. The CDR3 spans 13 residues. V was clipped by 6 bases and J by 0 bases; unmatched bases: 2. The V gene's germline CDR1 is LNHDA and CDR2 SQIVND (reference sequence). CDR3 amino acids: CASSRGSSYEQYV. In DNA form, the CDR3 reads TGTGCCAGTAGCCGCGGGAGCTCCTACGAGCAGTACGTC.

The chain is built from TRBV20-1 and TRBJ1-5, with D unclear. Trimming pared 3 bases from V and 7 bases from J, leaving 7 bases between. Germline assignment: CDR1 DFQATT and CDR2 SNEGSKA (reference sequence). The CDR3 contains 11 residues. For the CDR3, the DNA is TGCAGTGCTAGGACGGGGCAGCCCCAGCATTTT. Translation: CSARTGQPQHF.

This clone has more than one count but fewer than ten. The chain has TRBV19 and TRBJ2-5, with 12 bases aligning to TRBD1. This CDR3 has 17 residues. With V trimmed by 5 bases and J by 3 bases, 10 bases remained unmatched. The germline V gene encodes CDR1 LNHDA and CDR2 SQIVND (reference sequence). CDR3 DNA: TGTGCCAGTAGTCCCGGGACAGGGGGCTGGGTAAAAGAGACCCAGTACTTC. This sequence encodes CASSPGTGGWVKETQYF. The variable domain in full, with the rest retrieved from reference TRBV19 and TRBJ2-5, is DGGITQSPKYLFRKEGQNVTLSCEQNLNHDAMYWYRQDPGQGLRLIYYSQIVNDFQKGDIAEGYSVSREKKESFPLTVTSAQKNPTAFYLCASSPGTGGWVKETQYFGPGTRLLVL.

In its sample, this clone was seen a few times. This rearrangement joins TRBV27 to TRBJ2-1; D unclear. V was cut by 5 bases and J by 0 bases, with 11 bases left in between. CDR1 and CDR2 (germline): MNHEY, SMNVEV (reference sequence). The CDR3 is made up of 15 amino acids. CDR3 protein: CASSPTRSSYNEQFF. CDR3 DNA: TGTGCCAGCAGTCCCACAAGGAGCTCCTACAATGAGCAGTTCTTC.

The chain combines TRBV4-1 with TRBJ1-1; 7 positions agree with TRBD1. V trimming: 3 bases; J trimming: 1 base; junction bases outside the gene matches: 11. Germline V gene sequence: CDR1 MGHRA, CDR2 YSYEKL. The CDR3 covers 17 residues. CDR3 sequence (DNA): TGCGCCAGCAGCCATGTCGCCGGGACAGAGCCGAACACTGAAGCTTTCTTT. It codes for CASSHVAGTEPNTEAFF.

The chain uses TRBV11-2 and TRBJ1-4, with a weak D call TRBD1 (5 bases). V was clipped by 1 base and J by 6 bases, with 12 bases between them. In germline, CDR1 is SGHAT, CDR2 FQNNGV. The CDR3 runs 15 residues. CDR3 nucleotide sequence: TGTGCCAGCAGCTTAGGAACAGTGGGGCATGAAAAACTGTTTTTT. It translates to CASSLGTVGHEKLFF.

V gene TRBV14 combines with J gene TRBJ1-1, with TRBD1 matching over 8 bases. The V and J ends lost 4 bases and 2 bases, in that order; junction bases with no gene match: 6. CDR1 and CDR2 from the germline V gene are SGHDN and FVKESK. This CDR3 has 15 amino acids. Here the CDR3 DNA reads TGTGCCAGCAGCCGTAACAGGGGGGTTAACACTGAAGCTTTCTTT. The encoded protein is CASSRNRGVNTEAFF.

The chain has TRBV2 and TRBJ2-2; D possibly corresponds to TRBD2 (5 bases). The CDR3 loop spans 12 amino acids. The germline V gene encodes CDR1 SNHLY and CDR2 FYNNEI. V shed 8 bases and J shed 3 bases, with 7 bases lying between them. CDR3 in amino acids: CASARDTGELFF. The DNA for the CDR3 is TGTGCCAGCGCGCGGGACACCGGGGAGCTGTTTTTT.

The gene calls are TRBV5-1 and TRBJ1-2; maybe TRBD1 (5 bases). Trimming pared 4 bases from V and 4 bases from J, leaving 17 bases between. Per germline, CDR1 SGHRS and CDR2 YFSETQ. The CDR3 runs 15 residues. CDR3 sequence (DNA): TGCGCCAGCAGCGCCTCGGGGGGGACGGCCTATGGCTACACCTTC. This codes for CASSASGGTAYGYTF.

CDR3 sequence: CASSQRTSGGRETQYF. CDR3 bases: TGTGCCAGCAGCCAACGGACTAGCGGGGGGAGGGAGACCCAGTACTTC. The J gene is TRBJ2-5, the V gene TRBV7-2; 14 nucleotides align to TRBD2. This CDR3 region has 16 residues. V lost 5 bases to trimming and J lost 5 bases; unmatched junction nucleotides: 7. From germline, CDR1 is SGHTA and CDR2 FQGNSA.

This clone was seen only a few times. The chain employs TRBV14 and TRBJ1-2; 7 bases match TRBD1. Germline V gives CDR1 SGHDN, CDR2 FVKESK. This CDR3 has 14 residues. With V trimmed by 5 bases and J by 7 bases, 10 bases remained unmatched. CDR3 DNA: TGTGCCAGCAGCGCTCAAACAGGGGTATCTGGCTACACCTTC. Its translation is CASSAQTGVSGYTF.

This clone was observed a handful of times. The CDR3 sequence: CASSLAGGQNNSPLHF. In DNA, the CDR3 is TGTGCCAGCAGCTTGGCCGGAGGGCAAAATAATTCACCCCTCCACTTT. This chain uses TRBV5-4 with TRBJ1-6; D call uncertain. There are 16 residues in the CDR3. Germline V gene sequence: CDR1 SGHNT, CDR2 YYREEE (reference sequence). V lost 0 bases, J lost 5 bases, and 12 bases lay in between.

This clone has a handful of counts. The chain has TRBV30 and TRBJ2-7; a possible D gene is TRBD2 (6 bases). Trimming took off 2 bases at V and 2 bases at J, with 13 bases between the two ends. The germline CDR1 and CDR2 sequences are GTSNPN and SVGIG (reference sequence). This CDR3 region has 14 residues. The CDR3 sequence is CAWSFGGVTYEQYF. The CDR3, as DNA: TGTGCCTGGAGTTTTGGAGGGGTCACCTACGAGCAGTACTTC.

CDR3 in DNA: TGTGCCAGCAGCTTAGAGCTAGCGGGGGCAGGCACCGGGGAGCTGTTTTTT. Translated, it gives CASSLELAGAGTGELFF. The chain carries TRBV7-9 and TRBJ2-2; 10 bases match TRBD2. CDR1 SEHNR and CDR2 FQNEAQ come from the germline V gene (reference sequence). Trimming removed 1 base from V and 4 bases from J; junction bases left unmatched: 6. This CDR3 comprises 17 residues.

This clone was observed a handful of times. The J gene is TRBJ1-2, the V gene TRBV6-6; D is possibly TRBD1 (5 bases). Germline-derived CDR1 and CDR2 are MNHNY and SVGAGI (reference sequence). The CDR3 sequence is 15 residues long. Between the trimmed V and J ends, which lost 0 bases and 4 bases, there was a span of 12 bases. CDR3 nucleotides: TGTGCCAGCAGTTACTCGATCCAGGGTGGCTATGGCTACACCTTC. Translated: CASSYSIQGGYGYTF.

This clone appeared a few times. J is TRBJ1-2 and V is TRBV6-5; perhaps TRBD1 as D (5 bases). This CDR3 region has 15 residues. The V gene lost 5 bases and the J gene lost 0 bases, with 13 bases spanning the gap. The germline gives CDR1 MNHEY, CDR2 SVGAGI. The CDR3 DNA is TGTGCCAGCAGTCCCTCGGGGGGTGCTAACTATGGCTACACCTTC. Protein product: CASSPSGGANYGYTF.

A few counts support this clone. This chain uses TRBV28 with TRBJ1-5; D gene ambiguous. The CDR3 spans 13 residues. Germline V gives CDR1 MDHEN, CDR2 SYDVKM. Between the trimmed V and J ends, which lost 7 bases and 5 bases, there was a span of 12 bases. Written as DNA, the CDR3 is TGTGCCAGCACTATGATCGAGGATCAGCCCCAGCATTTT. Translation gives CASTMIEDQPQHF.